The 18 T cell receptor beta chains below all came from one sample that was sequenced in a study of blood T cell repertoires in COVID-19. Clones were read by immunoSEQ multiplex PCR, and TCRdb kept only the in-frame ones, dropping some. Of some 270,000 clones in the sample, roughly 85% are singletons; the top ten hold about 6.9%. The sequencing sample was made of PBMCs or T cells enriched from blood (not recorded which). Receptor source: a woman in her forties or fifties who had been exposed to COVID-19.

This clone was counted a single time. The CDR3 region has the DNA TGTGCCAGCAGTTTAGGAACAAGCGCTAACTATGGCTACACCTTC. Its translation is CASSLGTSANYGYTF. The chain joins TRBV28 to TRBJ1-2, with unresolved D. V was clipped by 2 bases and J by 0 bases, with 10 bases between them. The germline V gene encodes CDR1 MDHEN and CDR2 SYDVKM. The CDR3 has 15 residues.

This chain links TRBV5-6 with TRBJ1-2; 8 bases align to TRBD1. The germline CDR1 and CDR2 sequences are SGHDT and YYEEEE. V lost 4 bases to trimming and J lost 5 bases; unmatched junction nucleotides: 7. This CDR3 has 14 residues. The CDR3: CASSLGQGEYGYTF. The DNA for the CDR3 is TGTGCCAGCAGCCTAGGACAGGGAGAATATGGCTACACCTTC.

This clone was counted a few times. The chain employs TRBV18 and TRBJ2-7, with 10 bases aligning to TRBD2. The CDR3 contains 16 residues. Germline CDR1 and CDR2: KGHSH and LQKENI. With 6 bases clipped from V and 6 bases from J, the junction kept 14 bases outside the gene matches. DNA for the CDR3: TGTGCCAGCTCCCCTCAAGGACTAGCGGCCCGAGGCGAGCAGTACTTC. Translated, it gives CASSPQGLAARGEQYF. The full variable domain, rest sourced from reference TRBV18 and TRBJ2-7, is NAGVMQNPRHLVRRRGQEARLRCSPMKGHSHVYWYRQLPEEGLKFMVYLQKENIIDESGMPKERFSAEFPKEGPSILRIQQVVRGDSAAYFCASSPQGLAARGEQYFGPGTRLTVT.

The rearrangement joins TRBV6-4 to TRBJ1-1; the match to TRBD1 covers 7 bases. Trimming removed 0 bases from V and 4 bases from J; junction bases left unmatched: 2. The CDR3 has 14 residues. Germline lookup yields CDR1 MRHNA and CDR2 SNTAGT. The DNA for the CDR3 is TGTGCCAGCAGTGACTCTACAGGGGCCACTGAAGCTTTCTTT. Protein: CASSDSTGATEAFF.

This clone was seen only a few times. Here the CDR3 DNA reads TGTGCCAGTAGTATTTCAGGGTCTCGAAACACCATATATTTT. It codes for CASSISGSRNTIYF. The genes are TRBV19 and TRBJ1-3, with a tentative D call TRBD1 (5 bases). Trimming stripped 3 bases from V and 5 bases from J, with 11 bases between. The CDR3 is made up of 14 amino acids. Germline assignment: CDR1 LNHDA and CDR2 SQIVND (reference sequence).

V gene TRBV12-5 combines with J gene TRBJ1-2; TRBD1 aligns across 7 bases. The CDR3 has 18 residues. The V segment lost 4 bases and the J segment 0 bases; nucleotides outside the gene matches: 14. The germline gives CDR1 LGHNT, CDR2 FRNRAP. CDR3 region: CASGYGSTQTGPNYGYTF. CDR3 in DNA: TGTGCTAGTGGTTACGGATCAACCCAGACAGGGCCTAACTATGGCTACACCTTC.

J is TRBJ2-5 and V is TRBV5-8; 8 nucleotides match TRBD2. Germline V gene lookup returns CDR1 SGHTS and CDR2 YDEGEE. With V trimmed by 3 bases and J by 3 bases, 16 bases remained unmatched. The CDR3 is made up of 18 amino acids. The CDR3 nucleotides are TGTGCCAGCAGCTCAGTGGGAGGTAGCGGGGCAAGAAAAGAGACCCAGTACTTC. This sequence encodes CASSSVGGSGARKETQYF.

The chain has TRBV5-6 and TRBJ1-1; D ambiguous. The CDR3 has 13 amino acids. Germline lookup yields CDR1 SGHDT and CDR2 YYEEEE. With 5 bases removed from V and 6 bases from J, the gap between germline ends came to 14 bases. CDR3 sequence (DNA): TGTGCCAGCAGGGTTGCGGAGGGTGCTGAAGCTTTCTTT. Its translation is CASRVAEGAEAFF.

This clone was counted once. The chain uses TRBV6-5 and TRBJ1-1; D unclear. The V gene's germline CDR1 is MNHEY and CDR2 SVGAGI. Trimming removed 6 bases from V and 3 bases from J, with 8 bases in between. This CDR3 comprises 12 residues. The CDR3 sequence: CASRGGYTEAFF. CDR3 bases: TGTGCCAGCAGGGGAGGGTACACTGAAGCTTTCTTT.

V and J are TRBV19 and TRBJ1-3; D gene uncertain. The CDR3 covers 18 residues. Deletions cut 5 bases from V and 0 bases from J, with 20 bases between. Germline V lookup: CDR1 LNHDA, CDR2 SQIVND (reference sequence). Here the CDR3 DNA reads TGTGCCAGTAGTCTCCGCACCTCGGGATCCCTCTCTGGAAACACCATATATTTT. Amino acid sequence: CASSLRTSGSLSGNTIYF.

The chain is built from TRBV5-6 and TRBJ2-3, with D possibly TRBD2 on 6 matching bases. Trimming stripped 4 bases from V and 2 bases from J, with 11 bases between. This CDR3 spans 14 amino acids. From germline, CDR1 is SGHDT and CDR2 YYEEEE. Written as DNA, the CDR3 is TGTGCCAGCAGCCCGGGGGTTAACACAGATACGCAGTATTTT. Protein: CASSPGVNTDTQYF.

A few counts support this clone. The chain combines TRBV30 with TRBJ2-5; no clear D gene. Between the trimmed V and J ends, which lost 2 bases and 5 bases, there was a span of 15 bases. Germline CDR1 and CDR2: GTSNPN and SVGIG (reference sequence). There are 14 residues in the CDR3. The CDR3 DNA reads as TGTGCCTGGAGTCGTGTAACAGCTGGGGAGACCCAGTACTTC. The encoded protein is CAWSRVTAGETQYF.

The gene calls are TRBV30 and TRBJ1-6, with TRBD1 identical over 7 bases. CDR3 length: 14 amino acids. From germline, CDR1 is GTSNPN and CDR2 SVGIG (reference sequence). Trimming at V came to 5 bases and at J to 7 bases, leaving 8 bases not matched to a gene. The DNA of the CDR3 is TGTGCCTGGTCACAGGGGACGAGGAATTCACCCCTCCACTTT. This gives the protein CAWSQGTRNSPLHF. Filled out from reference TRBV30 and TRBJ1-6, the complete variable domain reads SQTIHQWPATLVQPVGSPLSLECTVEGTSNPNLYWYRQAAGRGLQLLFYSVGIGQISSEVPQNLSASRPQDRQFILSSKKLLLSDSGFYLCAWSQGTRNSPLHFGNGTRLTVT.

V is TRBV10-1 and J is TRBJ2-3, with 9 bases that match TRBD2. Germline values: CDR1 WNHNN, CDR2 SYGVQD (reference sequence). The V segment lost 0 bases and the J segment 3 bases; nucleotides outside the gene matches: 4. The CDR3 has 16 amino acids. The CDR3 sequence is CASSESASGATDTQYF. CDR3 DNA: TGCGCCAGCAGTGAGTCGGCTAGCGGGGCGACAGATACGCAGTATTTT.

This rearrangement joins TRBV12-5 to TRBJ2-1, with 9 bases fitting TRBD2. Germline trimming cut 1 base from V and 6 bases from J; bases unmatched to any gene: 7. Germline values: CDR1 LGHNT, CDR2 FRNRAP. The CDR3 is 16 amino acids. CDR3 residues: CASGLAGGGARNEQFF. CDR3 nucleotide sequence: TGTGCTAGTGGTTTGGCCGGCGGGGGGGCCCGCAATGAGCAGTTCTTC.

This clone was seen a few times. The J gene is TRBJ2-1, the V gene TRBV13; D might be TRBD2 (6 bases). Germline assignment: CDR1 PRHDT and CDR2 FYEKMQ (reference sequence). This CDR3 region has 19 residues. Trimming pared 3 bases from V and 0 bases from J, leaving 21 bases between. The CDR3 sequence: CASSFFTPGLMSSYNEQFF. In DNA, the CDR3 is TGTGCCAGCAGCTTTTTTACCCCGGGACTTATGAGCTCCTACAATGAGCAGTTCTTC.

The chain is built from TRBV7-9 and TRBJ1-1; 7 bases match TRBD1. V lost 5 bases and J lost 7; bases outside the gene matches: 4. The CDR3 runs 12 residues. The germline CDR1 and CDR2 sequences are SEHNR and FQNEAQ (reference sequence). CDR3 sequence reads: CASSEGDSEAFF. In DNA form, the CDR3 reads TGTGCCAGCAGCGAGGGGGACAGTGAAGCTTTCTTT. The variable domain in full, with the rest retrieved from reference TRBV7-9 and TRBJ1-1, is DTGVSQNPRHKITKRGQNVTFRCDPISEHNRLYWYRQTLGQGPEFLTYFQNEAQLEKSRLLSDRFSAERPKGSFSTLEIQRTEQGDSAMYLCASSEGDSEAFFGQGTRLTVV.

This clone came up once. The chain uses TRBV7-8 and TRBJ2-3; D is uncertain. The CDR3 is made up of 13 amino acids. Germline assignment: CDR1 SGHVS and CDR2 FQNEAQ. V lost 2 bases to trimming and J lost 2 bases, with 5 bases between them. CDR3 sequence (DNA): TGTGCCAGCAGCTTACCCTACACAGATACGCAGTATTTT. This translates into CASSLPYTDTQYF.